This T cell receptor beta chain was retrieved from a study of blood T cell repertoires in COVID-19 (TCRdb year 2020). Turning to the overall study: Collaborator samples came from the United States, Italy and Spain and covered acute and convalescent phases of COVID-19. Deeply sampled blood TCRbeta repertoires from subjects exposed to, actively infected with, or recovered from COVID-19 were included in the dataset. Sample metadata almost always included a de-identified subject ID, COVID-19 status, age in years and sex. Where HLA class I and class II types were available, the types were taken from metadata supplied by the sample provider, not from assay-based typing. The samples were drawn from the first 160 participants of the ongoing ImmuneRACE study and from some 1,300 subjects provided by 6 global collaborators. The repertoires were released in a freely available public database meant as a resource for research on the immune response to SARS-CoV-2. The prospective study material was composed of cDNA or gDNA derived from T cells, B-cell-depleted T cells, or PBMCs. Overall study outcomes, separate from this receptor: Clinical and demographic metadata were provided uncurated, with the amount varying by source and participant.

The immunoSEQ Assay, a bias-controlled multiplex PCR, was used to amplify TCRbeta CDR3 regions from genomic DNA. The original pipeline was this. Nucleated cell counts per sample were estimated from amplification of reference gene primers within the assay. To quantify the absolute abundance of each unique TCRbeta CDR3 rearrangement, sequence reads were collapsed and filtered. For each sample, productive Simpson clonality was calculated as the square root of Simpson's diversity index across productive rearrangements. TCRdb limited this immuneACCESS table to in-frame rearrangements with V and J called. A share of clones is missing; checked studies link under half to unresolved V genes, and the rest is unexplained. The D gene and trimming were derived from the DNA, and the V and J assignments and clone size from that table. In this sample the table shows more than 95,000 clones, 89% of which occur a single time. The ten largest clones represent approximately 3.5% of the sample.

For CDR1 and CDR2, the germline V gene lists SGHAT and FQNNGV. Ends trimmed: V by 5 bases, J by 4 bases; bases unmatched to a gene: 6. Counted from cysteine to phenylalanine, this CDR3 has 15 amino acids. CDR3 DNA only is kept here, 45 bases in frame from base 1. Details on this clone: Its antigen is unknown. It has no much larger one-base neighbor in the sample; base qualities were not kept.

The collaborating institutions used their own protocols to collect whole blood in K2EDTA tubes. For TCRbeta analysis, collaborators shipped samples in one of three forms: frozen whole blood, isolated PBMCs, or DNA extracted from either of those sample types. Recombination joined TRBV11-2 with TRBJ2-7; TRBD2 lines up with 12 middle nucleotides. The clonotype was recovered from a woman between 55 and 75 years old with acute or convalescent COVID-19. Sequencing input: peripheral blood. The sequenced DNA: TGTGCCAGCAGCCCCCGGACTAGCGGGGCATACGAGCAGTACTTC. It is translated as CASSPRTSGAYEQYF.